This TCR beta chain was sequenced in a study of OX40 agonist ivuxolimab in advanced cancers. General study results and limits: The CD4+ and CD8+ T cells in the blood had expanded clonally by week 6 at 0.1 to 3.0 mg/kg.

About this clone: Its specificity is not known.

Anyone with autoimmune disease history or systemic immunosuppression was excluded. Profiled with immunoSEQ multiplex PCR; TCRdb holds only in-frame clones, not every one. Of nearly 50,000 clones listed, more than 85% are singletons. Sequencing used CD4+ or CD8+ T cells sorted from blood, obtained in a trial of the OX40 agonist ivuxolimab. The clonotype was recovered from an adult with an advanced solid tumor such as melanoma, head and neck, liver or kidney cancer.

This CDR3 reads CASSPMSGVPGELFF. CDR3 bases: TGTGCCAGCTCACCAATGTCGGGAGTTCCCGGGGAGCTGTTTTTT. The gene calls are TRBV18 and TRBJ2-2; possible D gene TRBD2, 6 bases. The V gene lost 2 bases and the J gene lost 6 bases, with 13 bases spanning the gap. The CDR3 totals 15 residues. Germline CDR1 is KGHSH and CDR2 is LQKENI. The full variable domain, rest sourced from reference TRBV18 and TRBJ2-2, is NAGVMQNPRHLVRRRGQEARLRCSPMKGHSHVYWYRQLPEEGLKFMVYLQKENIIDESGMPKERFSAEFPKEGPSILRIQQVVRGDSAAYFCASSPMSGVPGELFFGEGSRLTVL.